This TCR beta chain was captured by sequencing in a study of cytomegalovirus exposure and HLA in healthy donors. Study-wide points: The authors confirmed in vitro that a few CMV-associated chains were specific for CMV antigens.

This clone was counted a few times. Its specificity is unknown. In the PCR, 60 Vbeta and 13 Jbeta primers were used. Method: immunoSEQ multiplex PCR; TCRdb's copy keeps in-frame clones and lacks some. The data show 100,000 to 150,000 clones, with about 80% seen just once and roughly 1.2% held by the top ten. This receptor was obtained from a girl between 2 and 10 years old in good health and CMV-seronegative. Material: PBMCs.

CDR3 protein: CASSLWGQGNWNSPLHF. The CDR3 nucleotides read TGTGCCAGCAGCTTATGGGGACAGGGGAATTGGAATTCACCCCTCCACTTT. The V and J genes are TRBV7-9 and TRBJ1-6, with 10 nucleotides matching TRBD1. Germline-derived CDR1 and CDR2 are SEHNR and FQNEAQ (reference sequence). V was clipped by 2 bases and J by 7 bases; unmatched bases: 8. This CDR3 has 17 amino acids.